Listed below are T cell receptor beta chains from one sample, sequenced in a study of molecular identifiers for immune sequencing clone quantification. TCRdb fed the PCR reads into MiXCR, producing one record per CDR3 protein. Of about 500,000 distinct CDR3 sequences detected, about 21% appear once; the ten largest clones hold roughly 0.81%. Sample: naive CD8+ T cells from blood, with Jurkat cell RNA spiked in. The source is a human donor in good health. Some libraries in this study had Jurkat cell RNA spiked in. Both conserved end residues are part of each CDR3. The D gene is left open where the match is weak. Size tells how often a clone was seen (once, few, many) or the class of an expanded clone, and some rows leave it out.

v_gene	j_gene	len	d_gene	abundance	CDR3nt	CDR3aa
TRBV4-3	TRBJ2-4	18	-	-	TGCGCCAGCAGCCCAGACTTTTCAATGGGGGCGATCAAAAACATTCAGTACTTC	CASSPDFSMGAIKNIQYF
TRBV6-1	TRBJ2-7	12	-	few	TGTGCCAGCAGTGCTTACTTCGGCGAGCAGTACTTC	CASSAYFGEQYF
TRBV5-5	TRBJ1-1	13	-	-	TGTGCCAGCAGCCTTCCGTACGGCACTGAAGCTTTCTTT	CASSLPYGTEAFF
TRBV6-6	TRBJ2-3	19	TRBD2	-	TGTGCCAGCAGTTACTCCTTTCTAGCGGGGGCCTACGGCACAGATACGCAGTATTTT	CASSYSFLAGAYGTDTQYF
TRBV28	TRBJ1-4	16	-	many	TGTGCCAGCAGTCCCGGAGAGGGGACCGTTAATGAAAAACTGTTTTTT	CASSPGEGTVNEKLFF
TRBV7-9	TRBJ2-2	14	-	few	TGTGCCACCCGATGGACAGAGAACACCGGGGAGCTGTTTTTT	CATRWTENTGELFF
TRBV6-5	TRBJ2-4	18	TRBD2	many	TGTGCCAGCAGTTCAGCGGGAGAGGGGTGGCAGGTCAAAAACATTCAGTACTTC	CASSSAGEGWQVKNIQYF
TRBV28	TRBJ1-5	15	TRBD1	many	TGTGCCAGCAGATCCCGAGGACAGGGCAATCAGCCCCAGCATTTT	CASRSRGQGNQPQHF
TRBV6-5	TRBJ2-7	13	-	many	TGTGCCAGCAGATCAGGGGTAGGCTACGAGCAGTACTTC	CASRSGVGYEQYF
TRBV30	TRBJ1-2	11	-	-	TGTGCCTGGGAAGACACCTATGGCTACACCTTC	CAWEDTYGYTF